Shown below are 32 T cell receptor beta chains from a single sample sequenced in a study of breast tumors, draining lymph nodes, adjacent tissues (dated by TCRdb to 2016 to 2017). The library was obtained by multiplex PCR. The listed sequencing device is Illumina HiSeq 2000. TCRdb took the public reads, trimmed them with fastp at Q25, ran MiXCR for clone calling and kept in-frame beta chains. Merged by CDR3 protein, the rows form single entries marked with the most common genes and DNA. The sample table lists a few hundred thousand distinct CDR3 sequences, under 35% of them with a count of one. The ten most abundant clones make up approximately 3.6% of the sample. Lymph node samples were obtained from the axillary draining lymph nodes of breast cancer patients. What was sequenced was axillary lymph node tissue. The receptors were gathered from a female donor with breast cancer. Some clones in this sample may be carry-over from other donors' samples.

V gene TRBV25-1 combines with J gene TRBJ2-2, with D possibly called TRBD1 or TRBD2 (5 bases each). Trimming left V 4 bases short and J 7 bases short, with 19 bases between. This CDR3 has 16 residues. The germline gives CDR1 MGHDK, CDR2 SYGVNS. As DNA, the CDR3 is TGTGCCAGCAGTGCTCGAATCGGGGCAGGGATCGGGGAGCTGTTTTTT. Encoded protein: CASSARIGAGIGELFF.

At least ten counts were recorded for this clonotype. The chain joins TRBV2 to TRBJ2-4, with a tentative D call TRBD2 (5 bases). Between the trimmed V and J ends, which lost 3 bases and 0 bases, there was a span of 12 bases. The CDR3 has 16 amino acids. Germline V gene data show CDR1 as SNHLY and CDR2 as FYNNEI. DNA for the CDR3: TGTGCCAGCAGTGATCGAGGGCAACTAGCCAAAAACATTCAGTACTTC. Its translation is CASSDRGQLAKNIQYF.

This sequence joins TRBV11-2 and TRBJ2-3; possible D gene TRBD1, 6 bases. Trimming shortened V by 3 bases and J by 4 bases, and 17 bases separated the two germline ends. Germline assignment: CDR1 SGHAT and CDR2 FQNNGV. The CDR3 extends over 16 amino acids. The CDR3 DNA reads TGTGCCAGCAGCTTCAGGACAGCGGATGCCCCAGATACGCAGTATTTT. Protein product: CASSFRTADAPDTQYF. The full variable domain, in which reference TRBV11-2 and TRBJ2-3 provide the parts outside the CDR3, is EAGVAQSPRYKIIEKRQSVAFWCNPISGHATLYWYQQILGQGPKLLIQFQNNGVVDDSQLPKDRFSAERLKGVDSTLKIQPAKLEDSAVYLCASSFRTADAPDTQYFGPGTRLTVL.

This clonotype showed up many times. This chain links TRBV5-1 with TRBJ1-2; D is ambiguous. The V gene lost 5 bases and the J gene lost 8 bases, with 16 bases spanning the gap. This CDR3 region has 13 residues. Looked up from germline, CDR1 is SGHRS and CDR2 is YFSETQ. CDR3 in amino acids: CASRRFAERGYTF. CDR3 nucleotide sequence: TGCGCCAGCAGGAGGTTCGCCGAACGAGGCTACACCTTC. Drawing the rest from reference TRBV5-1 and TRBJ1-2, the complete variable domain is KAGVTQTPRYLIKTRGQQVTLSCSPISGHRSVSWYQQTPGQGLQFLFEYFSETQRNKGNFPGRFSGRQFSNSRSEMNVSTLELGDSALYLCASRRFAERGYTFGSGTRLTVV.

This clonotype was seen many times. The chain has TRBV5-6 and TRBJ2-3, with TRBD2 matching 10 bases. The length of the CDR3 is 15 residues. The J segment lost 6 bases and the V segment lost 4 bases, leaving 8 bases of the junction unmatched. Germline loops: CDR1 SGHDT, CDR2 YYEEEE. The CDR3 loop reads CASSTSGGAWDTQYF. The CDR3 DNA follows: TGTGCCAGCAGCACGAGCGGGGGGGCCTGGGATACGCAGTATTTT.

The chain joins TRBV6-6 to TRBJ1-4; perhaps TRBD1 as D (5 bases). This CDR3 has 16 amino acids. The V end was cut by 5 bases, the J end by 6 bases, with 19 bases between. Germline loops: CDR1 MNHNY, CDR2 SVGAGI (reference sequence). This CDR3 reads CASSPTRDTQYEKLFF. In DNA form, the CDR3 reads TGTGCCAGCAGTCCGACCAGGGATACGCAGTATGAAAAACTGTTTTTT.

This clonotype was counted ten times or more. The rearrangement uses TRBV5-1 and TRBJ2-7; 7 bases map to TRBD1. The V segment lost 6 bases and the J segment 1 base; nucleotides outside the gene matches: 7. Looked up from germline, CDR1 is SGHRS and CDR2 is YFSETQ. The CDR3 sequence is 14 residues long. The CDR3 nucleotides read TGCGCCAGCACACGGGACAGCGCTTCCTACGAGCAGTACTTC. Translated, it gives CASTRDSASYEQYF.

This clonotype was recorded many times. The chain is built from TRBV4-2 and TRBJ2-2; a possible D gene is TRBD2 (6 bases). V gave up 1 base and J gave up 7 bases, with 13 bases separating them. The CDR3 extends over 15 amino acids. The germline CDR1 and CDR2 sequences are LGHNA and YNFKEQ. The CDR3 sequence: CASSQVGGAHGELFF. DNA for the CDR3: TGTGCCAGCAGCCAAGTAGGAGGGGCCCACGGGGAGCTGTTTTTT.

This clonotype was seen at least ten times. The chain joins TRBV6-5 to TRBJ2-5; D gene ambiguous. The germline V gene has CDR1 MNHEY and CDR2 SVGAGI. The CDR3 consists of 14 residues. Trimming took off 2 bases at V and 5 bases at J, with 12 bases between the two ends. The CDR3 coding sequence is TGTGCCAGCAGTTACGACGGCATTAGGGAGACCCAGTACTTC. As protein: CASSYDGIRETQYF.

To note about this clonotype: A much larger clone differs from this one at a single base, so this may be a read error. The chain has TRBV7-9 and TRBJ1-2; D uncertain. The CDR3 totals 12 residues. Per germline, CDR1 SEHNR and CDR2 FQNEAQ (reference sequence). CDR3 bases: TGTGCCGGCAGCTTAGACTCCCCTAGCTACACCTTC. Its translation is CAGSLDSPSYTF.

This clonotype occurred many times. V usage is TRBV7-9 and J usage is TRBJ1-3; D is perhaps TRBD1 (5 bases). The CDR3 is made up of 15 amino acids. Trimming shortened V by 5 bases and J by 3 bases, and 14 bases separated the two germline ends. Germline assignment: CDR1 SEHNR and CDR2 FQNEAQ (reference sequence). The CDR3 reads CASSPPAGGGNTIYF. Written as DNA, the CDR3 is TGTGCCAGCAGCCCGCCGGCTGGGGGTGGAAACACCATATATTTT.

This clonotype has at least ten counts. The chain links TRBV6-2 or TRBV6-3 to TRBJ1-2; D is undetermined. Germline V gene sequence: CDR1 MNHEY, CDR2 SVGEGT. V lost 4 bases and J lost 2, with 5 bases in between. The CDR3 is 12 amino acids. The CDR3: CASSWRNYGYTF. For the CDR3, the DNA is TGTGCCAGCAGTTGGCGGAACTATGGCTACACCTTC.

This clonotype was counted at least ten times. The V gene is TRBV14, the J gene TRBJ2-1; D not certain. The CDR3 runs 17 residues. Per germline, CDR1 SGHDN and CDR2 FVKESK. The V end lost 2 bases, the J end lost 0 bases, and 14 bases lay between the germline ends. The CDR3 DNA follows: TGTGCCAGCAGCCAAAGGGCCTTCCCTAGCTCCTACAATGAGCAGTTCTTC. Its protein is CASSQRAFPSSYNEQFF.

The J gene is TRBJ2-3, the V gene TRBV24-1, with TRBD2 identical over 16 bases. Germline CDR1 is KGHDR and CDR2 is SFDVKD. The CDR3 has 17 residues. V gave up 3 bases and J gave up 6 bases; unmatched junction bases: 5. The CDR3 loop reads CATSDPGTSGGADTQYF. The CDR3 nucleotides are TGTGCCACCAGTGATCCAGGGACTAGCGGGGGGGCGGATACGCAGTATTTT.

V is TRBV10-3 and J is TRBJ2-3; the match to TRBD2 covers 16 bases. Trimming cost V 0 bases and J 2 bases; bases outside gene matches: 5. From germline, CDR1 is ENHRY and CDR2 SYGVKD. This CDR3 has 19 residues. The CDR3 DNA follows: TGTGCCATCAGTGAGTCGGGACTAGCGGGGGGGCCTGACACAGATACGCAGTATTTT. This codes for CAISESGLAGGPDTDTQYF.

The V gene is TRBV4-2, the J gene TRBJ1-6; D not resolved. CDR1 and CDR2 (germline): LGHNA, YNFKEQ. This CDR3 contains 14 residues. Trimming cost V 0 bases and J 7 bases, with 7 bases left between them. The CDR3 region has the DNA TGTGCCAGCAGCCAAGAGACATCGAATTCACCCCTCCACTTT. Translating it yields CASSQETSNSPLHF.

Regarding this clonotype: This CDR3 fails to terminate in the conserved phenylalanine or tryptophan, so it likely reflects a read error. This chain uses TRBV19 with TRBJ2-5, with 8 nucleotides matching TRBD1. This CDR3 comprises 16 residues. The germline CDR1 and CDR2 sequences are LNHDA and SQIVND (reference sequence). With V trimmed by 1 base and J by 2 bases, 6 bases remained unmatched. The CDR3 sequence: CASSIGTGTGQETQYS. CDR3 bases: TGTGCCAGTAGTATAGGTACCGGGACAGGACAAGAGACCCAGTACTCC.

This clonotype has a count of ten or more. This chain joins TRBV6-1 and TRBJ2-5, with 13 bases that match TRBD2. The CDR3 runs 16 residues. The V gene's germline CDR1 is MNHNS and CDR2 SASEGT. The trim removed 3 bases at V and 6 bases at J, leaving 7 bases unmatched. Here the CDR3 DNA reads TGTGCCAGCAGTGACGGACTAGCGGGAGTTGGAAAGACCCAGTACTTC. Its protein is CASSDGLAGVGKTQYF.

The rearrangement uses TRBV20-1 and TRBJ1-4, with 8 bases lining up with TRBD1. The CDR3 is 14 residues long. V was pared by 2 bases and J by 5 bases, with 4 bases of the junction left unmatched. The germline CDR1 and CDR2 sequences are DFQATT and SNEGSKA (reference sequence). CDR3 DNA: TGCAGTGCTAGACCGACAGGGGTAAATGAAAAACTGTTTTTT. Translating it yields CSARPTGVNEKLFF.

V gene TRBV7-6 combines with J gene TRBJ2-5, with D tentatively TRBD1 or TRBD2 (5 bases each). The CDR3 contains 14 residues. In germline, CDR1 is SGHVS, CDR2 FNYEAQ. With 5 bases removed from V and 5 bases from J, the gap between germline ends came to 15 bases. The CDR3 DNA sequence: TGTGCCAGCAGCCCCGGGACGGGCTCGGAGACCCAGTACTTC. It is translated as CASSPGTGSETQYF.

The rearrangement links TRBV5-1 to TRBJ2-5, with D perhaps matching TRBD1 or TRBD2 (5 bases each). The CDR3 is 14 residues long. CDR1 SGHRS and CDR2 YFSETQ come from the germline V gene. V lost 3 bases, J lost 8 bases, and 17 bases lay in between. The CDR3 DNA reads TGCGCCAGCAGCTCCGGGACCGCGAAGGACACCCAGTACTTC. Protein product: CASSSGTAKDTQYF.

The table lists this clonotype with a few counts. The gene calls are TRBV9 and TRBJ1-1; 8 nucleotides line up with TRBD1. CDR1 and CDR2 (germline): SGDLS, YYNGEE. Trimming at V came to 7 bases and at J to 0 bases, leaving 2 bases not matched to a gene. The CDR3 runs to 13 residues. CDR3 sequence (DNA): TGTGCCAGCGGGACAGGCATGAACACTGAAGCTTTCTTT. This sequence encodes CASGTGMNTEAFF.

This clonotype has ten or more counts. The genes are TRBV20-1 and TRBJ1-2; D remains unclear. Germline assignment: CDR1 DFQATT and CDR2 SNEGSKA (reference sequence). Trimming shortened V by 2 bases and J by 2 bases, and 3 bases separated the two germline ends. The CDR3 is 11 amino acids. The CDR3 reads CSARRNYGYTF. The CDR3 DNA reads TGCAGTGCTAGAAGAAACTATGGCTACACCTTC.

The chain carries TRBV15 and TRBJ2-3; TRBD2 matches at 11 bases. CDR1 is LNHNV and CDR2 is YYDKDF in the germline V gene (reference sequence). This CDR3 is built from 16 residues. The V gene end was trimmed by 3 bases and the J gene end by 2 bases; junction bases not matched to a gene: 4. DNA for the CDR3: TGTGCCACCAGCAGCGGGACTAGCGGAAACACAGATACGCAGTATTTT. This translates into CATSSGTSGNTDTQYF. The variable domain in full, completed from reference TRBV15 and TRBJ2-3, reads DAMVIQNPRYQVTQFGKPVTLSCSQTLNHNVMYWYQQKSSQAPKLLFHYYDKDFNNEADTPDNFQSRRPNTSFCFLDIRSPGLGDTAMYLCATSSGTSGNTDTQYFGPGTRLTVL.

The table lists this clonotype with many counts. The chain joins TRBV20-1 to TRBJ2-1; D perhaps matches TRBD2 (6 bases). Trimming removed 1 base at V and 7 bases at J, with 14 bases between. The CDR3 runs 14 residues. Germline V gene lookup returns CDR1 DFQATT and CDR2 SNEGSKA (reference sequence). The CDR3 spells CSARVTSWGNEQFF. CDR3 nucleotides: TGCAGTGCTAGAGTAACTAGCTGGGGTAATGAGCAGTTCTTC.

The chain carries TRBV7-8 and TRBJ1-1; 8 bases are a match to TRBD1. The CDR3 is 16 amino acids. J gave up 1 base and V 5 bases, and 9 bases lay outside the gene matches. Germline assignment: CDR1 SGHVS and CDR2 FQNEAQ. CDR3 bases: TGTGCCAGCAGCCGGCTACAGGGGGAACGGAACACTGAAGCTTTCTTT. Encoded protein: CASSRLQGERNTEAFF.

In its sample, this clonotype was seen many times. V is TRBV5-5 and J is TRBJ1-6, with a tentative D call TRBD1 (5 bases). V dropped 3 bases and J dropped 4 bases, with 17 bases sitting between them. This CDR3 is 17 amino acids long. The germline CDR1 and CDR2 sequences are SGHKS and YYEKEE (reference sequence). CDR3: CASSSPGTGSYNSPLHF. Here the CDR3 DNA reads TGTGCCAGCAGCTCCCCCGGGACTGGGTCGTATAATTCACCCCTCCACTTT.

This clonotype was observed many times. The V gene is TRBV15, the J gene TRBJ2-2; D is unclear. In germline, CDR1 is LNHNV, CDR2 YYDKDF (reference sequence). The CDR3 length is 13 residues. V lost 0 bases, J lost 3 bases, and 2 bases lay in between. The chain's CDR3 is CATSRDHTGELFF. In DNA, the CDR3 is TGTGCCACCAGCAGAGATCACACCGGGGAGCTGTTTTTT.

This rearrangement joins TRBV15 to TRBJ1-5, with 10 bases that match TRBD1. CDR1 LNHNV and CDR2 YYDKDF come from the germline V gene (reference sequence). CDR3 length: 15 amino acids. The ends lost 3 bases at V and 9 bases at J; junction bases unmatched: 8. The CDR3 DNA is TGTGCCACCAGCAGTGGGGACAGGGGCTCTCGGCCCCAGCATTTT. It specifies CATSSGDRGSRPQHF.

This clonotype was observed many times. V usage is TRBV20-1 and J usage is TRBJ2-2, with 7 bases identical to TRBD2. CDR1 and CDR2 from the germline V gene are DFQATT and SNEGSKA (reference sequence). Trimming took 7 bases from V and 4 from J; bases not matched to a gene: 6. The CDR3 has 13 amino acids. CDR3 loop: CSVTRGGTGELFF. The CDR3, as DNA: TGCAGTGTCACTCGCGGGGGCACCGGGGAGCTGTTTTTT.

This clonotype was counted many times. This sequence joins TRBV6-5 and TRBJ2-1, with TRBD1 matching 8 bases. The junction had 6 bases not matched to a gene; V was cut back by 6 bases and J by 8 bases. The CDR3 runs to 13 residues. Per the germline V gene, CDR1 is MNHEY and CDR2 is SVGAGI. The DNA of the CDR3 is TGTGCCAGCAGACGGCAACAGGGGGATGAGCAGTTCTTC. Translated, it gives CASRRQQGDEQFF.

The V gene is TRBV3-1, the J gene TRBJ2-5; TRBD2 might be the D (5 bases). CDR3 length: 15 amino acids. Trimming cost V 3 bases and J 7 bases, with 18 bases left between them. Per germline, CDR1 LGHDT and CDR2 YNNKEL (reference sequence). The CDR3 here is CASSQQRGEGRTQYF. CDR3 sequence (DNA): TGTGCCAGCAGCCAGCAACGGGGAGAGGGCAGGACCCAGTACTTC.